The TCR beta chain under discussion was sequenced for a study of tumor-infiltrating lymphocytes in localized non-small cell lung cancer (dated by TCRdb to the early 2020s). At the level of the whole study: Patients whose samples were collected after neoadjuvant chemotherapy, as well as both smokers and never-smokers and several histologies, were included in the cohort. Flow cytometry, multiplex immunofluorescence, RNA-seq, exome sequencing and proteomics were applied to the same patients as TCR sequencing, which was one of several integrated assays. From each patient came resected tumor tissue plus uninvolved lung tissue from that same patient, and the uninvolved lung tissue was described as non-adjacent to the tumor. In total, the ICON cohort was made up of over a hundred surgical patients who had localized non-small cell lung cancer and whose tumors were resected. A total of around 50 patients were part of the paired comparison of immunoSEQ T-cell fraction between tumor and uninvolved lung.

The immunoSEQ assay used for TCR sequencing gave the T-cell fraction in both tumor and uninvolved lung tissue. The paper's processing steps were these. To analyze survival, patients were divided into a high T-cell fraction group (upper tertile) and a low T-cell fraction group (lower two tertiles), and the two groups were compared using a log-rank test. Paired tumor versus uninvolved lung differences in T-cell fraction were tested with a signed-rank test. Held by TCRdb, this immuneACCESS table contains in-frame sequences only and omits some clones. Under half of the omission traces to an unresolved V gene where checked; the cause of the rest is unknown. D and trimming come from the DNA, and the V and J calls and clone size come from that table. For this sample there are roughly 2,500 clones; approximately 53% appear just once. The biggest ten clones account for roughly 13% of the sample. ICON enrollment began in April 2016, and the last patient was enrolled in 2018. A subcohort of some 80 patients provided fresh tumor and matched uninvolved tissue for in-depth immune analyses, with TCR sequencing among those analyses. No cell sorting was done, and TCR sequencing was instead run on DNA isolated from bulk tissue.

As concerns this clone: The antigen it recognizes is unknown. No base quality values were provided; no much bigger clone lies one nucleotide off.

Study-wide conclusions, independent of this receptor: Higher T cell infiltration in tumors than in uninvolved lung tissue was supported by TCRbeta sequencing, consistent with immunofluorescence CD3 counts. No difference in TCR-derived T-cell fraction was observed between the flow cytometry-defined immunotypes IM1 (good prognosis) and IM2 (poor prognosis). Different pieces of the same tissue were used for different assays, so technical variation could not be separated from intratumor heterogeneity. Since assay coverage differed from patient to patient depending on how much tissue was available, TCR sequencing was done for only a subset of the cohort.

From the cysteine up to the phenylalanine, the CDR3 has a length of 14 residues. Only CDR3 DNA remains: 42 bases, in frame from the first base. V lost 7 bases and J lost 2 bases, and the count of bases not matched to a germline gene is 7. Sequences MNHEY (CDR1) and SVGAGI (CDR2) are obtained from the germline V gene. The TCR was taken from a human donor with non-small cell lung cancer. Some clones in this sample may be carry-over from other donors' samples. In this chain, TRBV6-5 is recombined with TRBJ2-7; TRBD2 aligns with 8 central bases. Sequencing was done on a sample of uninvolved lung tissue not adjacent to the tumor. The nucleotide sequence reads as follows: TGTGCCAGCATGGAGCGGGGGTACCCCTACGAGCAGTACTTC. Its amino acids are CASMERGYPYEQYF.